This entry is about one TCR beta chain. This sample is drawn from a study of blood T cell repertoires in COVID-19. Some clones are missing from TCRdb's copy, which holds only in-frame ones; the method was immunoSEQ multiplex PCR. The sample lists roughly 86,000 clones; around 82% were seen once. CDR1 and CDR2 from the germline V gene are PRHDT and FYEKMQ (reference sequence). This CDR3 is 17 amino acids long. The ends lost 4 bases at V and 4 bases at J; junction bases unmatched: 9. The receptor was derived from a woman aged 80 or over with COVID-19, enrolled during active disease. V gene TRBV13 combines with J gene TRBJ2-1; 11 bases are a match to TRBD2. The specimen sequenced was peripheral blood. CDR3 residues: CASSSALAGGAYNEQFF. CDR3 nucleotide sequence: TGTGCCAGCAGCTCGGCCCTAGCGGGGGGAGCATACAATGAGCAGTTCTTC.